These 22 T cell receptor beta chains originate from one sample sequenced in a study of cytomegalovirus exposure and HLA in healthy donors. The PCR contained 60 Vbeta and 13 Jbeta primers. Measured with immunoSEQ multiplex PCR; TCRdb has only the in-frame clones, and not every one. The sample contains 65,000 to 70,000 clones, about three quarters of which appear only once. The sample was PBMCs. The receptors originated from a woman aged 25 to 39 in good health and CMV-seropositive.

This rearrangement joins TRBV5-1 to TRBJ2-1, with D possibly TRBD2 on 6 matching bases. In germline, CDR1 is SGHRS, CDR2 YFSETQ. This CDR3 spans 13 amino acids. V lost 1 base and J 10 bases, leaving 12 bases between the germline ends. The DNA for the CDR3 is TGCGCCAGCAGCTTGAATCGACTAGACGAGCAGTTCTTC. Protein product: CASSLNRLDEQFF. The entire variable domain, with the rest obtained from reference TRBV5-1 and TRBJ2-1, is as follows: KAGVTQTPRYLIKTRGQQVTLSCSPISGHRSVSWYQQTPGQGLQFLFEYFSETQRNKGNFPGRFSGRQFSNSRSEMNVSTLELGDSALYLCASSLNRLDEQFFGPGTRLTVL.

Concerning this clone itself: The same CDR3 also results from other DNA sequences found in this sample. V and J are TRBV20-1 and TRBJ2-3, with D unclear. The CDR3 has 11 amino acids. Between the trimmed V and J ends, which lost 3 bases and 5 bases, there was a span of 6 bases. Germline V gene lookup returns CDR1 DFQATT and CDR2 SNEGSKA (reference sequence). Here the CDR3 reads CSARSVDTQYF. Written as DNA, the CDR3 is TGCAGTGCTAGGTCCGTAGATACGCAGTATTTT.

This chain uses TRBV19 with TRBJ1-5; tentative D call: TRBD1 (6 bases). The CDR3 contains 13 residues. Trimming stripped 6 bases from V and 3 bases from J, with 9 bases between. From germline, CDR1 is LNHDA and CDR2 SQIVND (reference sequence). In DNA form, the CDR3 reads TGTGCCAGTAGCACAGGGTCCAATCAGCCCCAGCATTTT. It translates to CASSTGSNQPQHF.

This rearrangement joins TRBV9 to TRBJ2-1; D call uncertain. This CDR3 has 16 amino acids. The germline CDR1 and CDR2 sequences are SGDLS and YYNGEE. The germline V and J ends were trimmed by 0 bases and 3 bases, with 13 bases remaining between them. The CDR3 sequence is CASSVVSLQIYNEQFF. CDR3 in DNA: TGTGCCAGCAGCGTAGTTTCGTTGCAGATCTACAATGAGCAGTTCTTC.

The CDR3 DNA follows: TGTGCCAGCAGTTTATCGCGGGATATTAGCCTCATCACCCTCCACTTT. Translation: CASSLSRDISLITLHF. The chain is built from TRBV28 and TRBJ1-6; D gene unclear. Germline V gives CDR1 MDHEN, CDR2 SYDVKM. The CDR3 has 16 amino acids. V lost 1 base, J lost 14 bases, and 21 bases lay in between. Full variable domain (remainder filled in from reference TRBV28 and TRBJ1-6): DVKVTQSSRYLVKRTGEKVFLECVQDMDHENMFWYRQDPGLGLRLIYFSYDVKMKEKGDIPEGYSVSREKKERFSLILESASTNQTSMYLCASSLSRDISLITLHFGNGTRLTVT.

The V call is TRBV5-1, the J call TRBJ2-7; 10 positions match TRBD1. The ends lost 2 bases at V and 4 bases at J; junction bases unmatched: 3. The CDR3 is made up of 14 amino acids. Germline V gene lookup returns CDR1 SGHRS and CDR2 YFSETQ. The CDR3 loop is CASSLDRGRYEQYF. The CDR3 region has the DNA TGCGCCAGCAGCTTAGACAGGGGGCGATACGAGCAGTACTTC.

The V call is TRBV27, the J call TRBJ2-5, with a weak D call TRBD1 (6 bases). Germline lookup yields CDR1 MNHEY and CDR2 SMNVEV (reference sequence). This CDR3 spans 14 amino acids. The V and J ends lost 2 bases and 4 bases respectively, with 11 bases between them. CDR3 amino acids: CASSLVEQGETQYF. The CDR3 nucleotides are TGTGCCAGCAGTTTAGTCGAACAGGGAGAGACCCAGTACTTC.

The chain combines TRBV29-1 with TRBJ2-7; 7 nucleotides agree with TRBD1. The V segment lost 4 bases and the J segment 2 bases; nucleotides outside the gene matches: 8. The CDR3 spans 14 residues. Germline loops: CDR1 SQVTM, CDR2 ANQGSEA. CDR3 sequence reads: CSVALPGTAYEQYF. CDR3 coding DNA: TGCAGCGTTGCTCTCCCCGGGACAGCCTACGAGCAGTACTTC.

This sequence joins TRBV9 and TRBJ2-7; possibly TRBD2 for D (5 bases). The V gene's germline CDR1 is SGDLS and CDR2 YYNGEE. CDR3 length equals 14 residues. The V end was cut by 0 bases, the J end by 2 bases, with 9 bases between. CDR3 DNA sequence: TGTGCCAGCAGCGTAGGTGACGGGACCTACGAGCAGTACTTC. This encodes CASSVGDGTYEQYF.

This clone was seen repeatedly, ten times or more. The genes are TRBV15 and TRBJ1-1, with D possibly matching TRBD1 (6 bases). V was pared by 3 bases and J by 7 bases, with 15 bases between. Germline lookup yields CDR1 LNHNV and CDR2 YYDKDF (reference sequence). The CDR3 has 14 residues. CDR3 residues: CATSREDSPFEAFF. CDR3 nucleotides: TGTGCCACCAGCAGGGAGGACAGCCCCTTTGAAGCTTTCTTT. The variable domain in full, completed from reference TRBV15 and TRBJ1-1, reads DAMVIQNPRYQVTQFGKPVTLSCSQTLNHNVMYWYQQKSSQAPKLLFHYYDKDFNNEADTPDNFQSRRPNTSFCFLDIRSPGLGDTAMYLCATSREDSPFEAFFGQGTRLTVV.

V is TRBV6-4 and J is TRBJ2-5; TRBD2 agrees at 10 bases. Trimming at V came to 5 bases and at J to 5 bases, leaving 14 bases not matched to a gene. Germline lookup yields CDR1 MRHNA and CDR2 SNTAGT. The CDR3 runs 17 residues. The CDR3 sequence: CASSPFPASGRGETQYF. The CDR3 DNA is TGTGCCAGCAGTCCCTTCCCAGCTAGCGGGAGAGGGGAGACCCAGTACTTC.

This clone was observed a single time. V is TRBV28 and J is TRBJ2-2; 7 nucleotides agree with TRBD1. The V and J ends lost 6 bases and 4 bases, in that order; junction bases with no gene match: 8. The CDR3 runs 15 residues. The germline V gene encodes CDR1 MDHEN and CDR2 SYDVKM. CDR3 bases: TGTGCCAGCAGGGTTTCCAGGGGGAGCACCGGGGAGCTGTTTTTT. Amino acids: CASRVSRGSTGELFF.

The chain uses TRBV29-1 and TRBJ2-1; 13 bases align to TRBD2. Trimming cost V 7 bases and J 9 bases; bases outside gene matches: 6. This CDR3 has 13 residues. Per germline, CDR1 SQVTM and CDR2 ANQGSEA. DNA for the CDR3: TGCAGCGGCCTACTAGCGGGAGGGGGTGAGCAGTTCTTC. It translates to CSGLLAGGGEQFF.

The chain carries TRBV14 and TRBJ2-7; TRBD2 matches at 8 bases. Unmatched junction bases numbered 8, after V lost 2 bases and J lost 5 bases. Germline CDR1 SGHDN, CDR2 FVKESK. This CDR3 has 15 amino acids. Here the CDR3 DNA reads TGTGCCAGCAGCCAATTAGGAGCGGGAGAACACGAGCAGTACTTC. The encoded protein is CASSQLGAGEHEQYF.

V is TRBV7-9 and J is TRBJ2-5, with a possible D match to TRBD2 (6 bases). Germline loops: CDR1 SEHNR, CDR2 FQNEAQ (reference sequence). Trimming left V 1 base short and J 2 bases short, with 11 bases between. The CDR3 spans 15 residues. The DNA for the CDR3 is TGTGCCAGCAGCTTAGAGAAGGGGAGGCAAGAGACCCAGTACTTC. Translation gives CASSLEKGRQETQYF.

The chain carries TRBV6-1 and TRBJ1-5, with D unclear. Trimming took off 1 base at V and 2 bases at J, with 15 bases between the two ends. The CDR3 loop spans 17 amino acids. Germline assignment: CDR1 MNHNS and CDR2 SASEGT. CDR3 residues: CASSEGVSGRGNQPQHF. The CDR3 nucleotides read TGTGCCAGCAGTGAAGGTGTTTCGGGGAGGGGCAATCAGCCCCAGCATTTT.

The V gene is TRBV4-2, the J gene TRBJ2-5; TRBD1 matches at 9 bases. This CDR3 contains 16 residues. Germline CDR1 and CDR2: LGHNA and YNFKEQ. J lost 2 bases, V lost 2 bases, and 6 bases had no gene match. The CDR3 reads CASSQHRGLEQETQYF. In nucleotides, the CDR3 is TGTGCCAGCAGCCAACACAGGGGGCTGGAGCAAGAGACCCAGTACTTC.

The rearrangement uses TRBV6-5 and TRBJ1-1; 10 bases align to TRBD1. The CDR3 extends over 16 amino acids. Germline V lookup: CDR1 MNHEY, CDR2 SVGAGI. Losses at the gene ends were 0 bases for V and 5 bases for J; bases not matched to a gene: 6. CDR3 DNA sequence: TGTGCCAGCAGTTACTCCCCGGGACAGGGGAGAACTGAAGCTTTCTTT. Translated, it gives CASSYSPGQGRTEAFF.

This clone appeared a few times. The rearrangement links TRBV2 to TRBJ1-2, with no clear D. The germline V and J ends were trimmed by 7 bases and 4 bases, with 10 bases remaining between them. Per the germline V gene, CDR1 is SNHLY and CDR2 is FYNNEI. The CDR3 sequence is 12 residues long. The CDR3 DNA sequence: TGTGCCAGCATGGAGGGAGGCTATGGCTACACCTTC. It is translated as CASMEGGYGYTF.

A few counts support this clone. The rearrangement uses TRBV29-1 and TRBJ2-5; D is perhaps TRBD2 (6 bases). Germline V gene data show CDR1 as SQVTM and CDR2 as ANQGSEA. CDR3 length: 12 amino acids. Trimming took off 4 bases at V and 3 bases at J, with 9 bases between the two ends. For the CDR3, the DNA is TGCAGCGTTGCGGGGGTTAAAGAGACCCAGTACTTC. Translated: CSVAGVKETQYF.

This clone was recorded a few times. The CDR3 DNA reads TGTGCCAGCTCACCTTCGGGACAGGGAAACCACGAGCAGTACTTC. Translation: CASSPSGQGNHEQYF. The V call is TRBV18, the J call TRBJ2-7, with 9 bases that match TRBD1. Germline lookup yields CDR1 KGHSH and CDR2 LQKENI. Unmatched junction bases numbered 8, after V lost 3 bases and J lost 5 bases. This CDR3 contains 15 residues. The entire variable domain, with the rest obtained from reference TRBV18 and TRBJ2-7, is as follows: NAGVMQNPRHLVRRRGQEARLRCSPMKGHSHVYWYRQLPEEGLKFMVYLQKENIIDESGMPKERFSAEFPKEGPSILRIQQVVRGDSAAYFCASSPSGQGNHEQYFGPGTRLTVT.

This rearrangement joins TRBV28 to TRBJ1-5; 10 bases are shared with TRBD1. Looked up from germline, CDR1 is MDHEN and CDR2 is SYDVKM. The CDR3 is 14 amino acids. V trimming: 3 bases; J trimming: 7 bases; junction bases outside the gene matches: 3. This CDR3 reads CASSFGTGAQPQHF. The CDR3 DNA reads TGTGCCAGCAGTTTTGGGACAGGGGCCCAGCCCCAGCATTTT.